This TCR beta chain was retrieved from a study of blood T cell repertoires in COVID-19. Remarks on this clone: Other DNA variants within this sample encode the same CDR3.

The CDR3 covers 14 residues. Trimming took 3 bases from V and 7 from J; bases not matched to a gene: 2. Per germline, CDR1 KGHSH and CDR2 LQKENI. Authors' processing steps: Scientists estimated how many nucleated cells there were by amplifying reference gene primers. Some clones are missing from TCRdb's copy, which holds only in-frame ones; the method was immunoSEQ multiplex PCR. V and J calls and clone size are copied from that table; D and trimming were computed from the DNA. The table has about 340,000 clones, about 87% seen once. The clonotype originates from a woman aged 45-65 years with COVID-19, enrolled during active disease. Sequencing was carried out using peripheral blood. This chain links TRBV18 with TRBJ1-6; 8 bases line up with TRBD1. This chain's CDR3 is CASSPTGGNSPLHF. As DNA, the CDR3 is TGTGCCAGCTCACCTACAGGGGGAAATTCACCCCTCCACTTT.